The clone carrying this TCR beta chain was detected only a few times. The antigen is unknown. V was pared by 5 bases and J by 1 base, with 2 bases of the junction left unmatched. The CDR3 is 13 amino acids. Germline CDR1 and CDR2: DFQATT and SNEGSKA (reference sequence). This record belongs to a study of T cells after yellow fever vaccination. Study information: SMART-Seq v4 Ultra Low Input handled preparation of low-cell-number fractions. Points from the study as a whole: Researchers report a weaker secondary response that nonetheless peaked faster, day 5 versus 15. FACS-sorted repertoires could harbor abundant contaminating bulk-population clonotypes. Primary-vaccination clones mostly resurfaced post-booster (96% CD4, 75% to 90% CD8).

One entry per CDR3 protein results from TCRdb running MiXCR on the 5' RACE reads. Of some 670,000 distinct CDR3 sequences listed, about 12% were seen once; the top ten hold 14% to 15%. The V call is TRBV20-1, the J call TRBJ1-5; 7 positions agree with TRBD1. The sequence was obtained from a man aged 25-40 years who received the YFV17D yellow fever vaccine. Sequenced material: PBMCs, taken on the day of the yellow fever booster vaccination. The CDR3 nucleotides read TGCAGTGCTCAGGGGGTGAGCAATCAGCCCCAGCATTTT. Protein product: CSAQGVSNQPQHF.